At least ten counts were recorded for the clone carrying this T cell receptor (beta chain). The antigen remains undetermined. This entry belongs to a study of early T cells in non-severe SARS-CoV-2 infection. Whole-study findings and limits: Matching against VDJdb likely underestimated virus-specific expansions, favoring anti-spike CD8.

TCRdb re-called the 5' RACE reads with MiXCR, one entry per CDR3 protein. The data show some 91,000 distinct CDR3 sequences, over 10% seen once. V was shortened by 6 bases and J by 15 bases, with 12 bases between the two germline ends. Germline assignment: CDR1 LGHDT and CDR2 YNNKEL (reference sequence). The CDR3 consists of 11 residues. This sequence joins TRBV3-1 and TRBJ1-6; TRBD1 might be the D (5 bases). The specimen was whole blood. The source is an adult who was a healthcare worker with PCR-confirmed SARS-CoV-2 infection or an uninfected control (not recorded which). The CDR3 loop reads CASRHNGGLHF. The CDR3 nucleotides read TGTGCCAGCAGGCATAACGGGGGCCTCCACTTT. Drawing the rest from reference TRBV3-1 and TRBJ1-6, the complete variable domain is DTAVSQTPKYLVTQMGNDKSIKCEQNLGHDTMYWYKQDSKKFLKIMFSYNNKELIINETVPNRFSPKSPDKAHLNLHINSLELGDSAVYFCASRHNGGLHFGNGTRLTVT.